Listed here are 21 T cell receptor beta chains from one sample, sequenced in a study of blood T cell repertoires in COVID-19. Produced via immunoSEQ multiplex PCR; TCRdb's table is partial and in-frame only. This sample has roughly 120,000 clones, with 75% to 90% found just once. Source material: peripheral blood. All receptors come from a man aged 65-85 years with active or convalescent COVID-19.

The V and J genes are TRBV28 and TRBJ1-5; D is unresolved. The germline CDR1 and CDR2 sequences are MDHEN and SYDVKM. This CDR3 contains 15 residues. The germline V and J ends were trimmed by 2 bases and 0 bases, with 8 bases remaining between them. Here the CDR3 DNA reads TGTGCCAGCAGTTTACCCCACTATAGCAATCAGCCCCAGCATTTT. It encodes CASSLPHYSNQPQHF.

V and J are TRBV19 and TRBJ1-3; D is perhaps TRBD1 (5 bases). CDR1 and CDR2 (germline): LNHDA, SQIVND (reference sequence). The CDR3 length is 15 residues. Trimming stripped 5 bases from V and 2 bases from J, with 13 bases between. The CDR3 region is CASSFRTSPGNTIYF. The DNA for the CDR3 is TGTGCCAGTAGTTTTCGGACATCTCCTGGAAACACCATATATTTT.

V and J are TRBV10-2 and TRBJ2-4, with D perhaps matching TRBD2 (6 bases). The CDR3 has 20 amino acids. Between the trimmed V and J ends, which lost 2 bases and 0 bases, there was a span of 23 bases. Germline CDR1 reads WSHSY; CDR2 reads SAAADI. The CDR3 DNA sequence: TGCGCCAGCAGTGAGCGGTTAAGGGACTTAATGGGAGAAGCCAAAAACATTCAGTACTTC. It translates to CASSERLRDLMGEAKNIQYF.

The genes are TRBV15 and TRBJ2-4; 8 nucleotides line up with TRBD1. CDR3 size: 17 residues. CDR1 LNHNV and CDR2 YYDKDF come from the germline V gene (reference sequence). J was trimmed by 1 base and V by 0 bases; bases with no gene match: 5. The CDR3 DNA reads TGTGCCACCAGCAGAGAGGGAACAGGGGGTGCCAAAAACATTCAGTACTTC. Translation gives CATSREGTGGAKNIQYF.

The V gene is TRBV7-8, the J gene TRBJ2-1; perhaps TRBD2 as D (6 bases). Germline CDR1 and CDR2: SGHVS and FQNEAQ. The CDR3 is 16 amino acids. The ends were cut back, 5 bases at V and 8 bases at J, with 22 bases in the middle. The CDR3 is CASSPPGLRGFYEQFF. CDR3 sequence (DNA): TGTGCCAGCAGCCCTCCGGGACTCCGGGGGTTCTATGAGCAGTTCTTC.

The chain recombines TRBV30 with TRBJ1-5; D not certain. In germline, CDR1 is GTSNPN, CDR2 SVGIG (reference sequence). This CDR3 contains 13 residues. V was pared by 0 bases and J by 6 bases, with 9 bases between. This CDR3 is CAWSVARGQPQHF. The CDR3 region has the DNA TGTGCCTGGAGTGTAGCCCGGGGTCAGCCCCAGCATTTT. Together with reference TRBV30 and TRBJ1-5, the CDR3 gives the full variable domain: SQTIHQWPATLVQPVGSPLSLECTVEGTSNPNLYWYRQAAGRGLQLLFYSVGIGQISSEVPQNLSASRPQDRQFILSSKKLLLSDSGFYLCAWSVARGQPQHFGDGTRLSIL.

The chain links TRBV9 to TRBJ2-1; 8 nucleotides line up with TRBD2. The ends lost 0 bases at V and 3 bases at J; junction bases unmatched: 2. The CDR3 length is 15 residues. CDR1 SGDLS and CDR2 YYNGEE come from the germline V gene. The CDR3 here is CASSVDGRGYNEQFF. The CDR3 DNA reads as TGTGCCAGCAGCGTAGACGGGAGGGGCTACAATGAGCAGTTCTTC.

The CDR3 is CASSQEASGSSYNEQFF. The CDR3 nucleotides read TGTGCCAGCAGCCAAGAGGCTAGCGGGAGCTCCTACAATGAGCAGTTCTTC. This chain links TRBV4-2 with TRBJ2-1; 10 bases are shared with TRBD2. Germline V gene sequence: CDR1 LGHNA, CDR2 YNFKEQ. The CDR3 covers 17 residues. After removal of 0 bases from V and 0 bases from J, the junction contained 2 bases not matched to a gene.

For the CDR3, the DNA is TGTGCCAGCAGTGAAACAGGGCGTATCGTAGGAGGCACTGAAGCTTTCTTT. Translation gives CASSETGRIVGGTEAFF. The chain links TRBV28 to TRBJ1-1; D possibly corresponds to TRBD1 (6 bases). Germline CDR1 and CDR2: MDHEN and SYDVKM. The CDR3 has 17 residues. V was trimmed by 5 bases and J by 4 bases, leaving 23 bases between them.

The V and J genes are TRBV6-5 and TRBJ1-2; TRBD1 is a possible D gene (5 bases). This CDR3 comprises 15 residues. Germline V gene data show CDR1 as MNHEY and CDR2 as SVGAGI. The V and J ends lost 6 bases and 2 bases respectively, with 16 bases between them. CDR3 amino acids: CASRGLGRDNYGYTF. The CDR3 DNA sequence: TGTGCCAGCAGGGGCTTGGGGCGCGACAACTATGGCTACACCTTC.

This chain joins TRBV27 and TRBJ2-1; D may be TRBD2 (6 bases). CDR1 and CDR2 from the germline V gene are MNHEY and SMNVEV (reference sequence). V was trimmed by 4 bases and J by 0 bases, leaving 7 bases between them. The CDR3 is 14 residues long. The chain's CDR3 is CASSSGLSYNEQFF. The DNA for the CDR3 is TGTGCCAGCAGTTCGGGACTCTCCTACAATGAGCAGTTCTTC.

This CDR3 reads CASRGRGTAFYSNQPQHF. The CDR3 nucleotides are TGTGCCTCCAGGGGCCGCGGGACAGCCTTTTATAGCAATCAGCCCCAGCATTTT. This chain uses TRBV28 with TRBJ1-5; 7 positions match TRBD1. Germline loops: CDR1 MDHEN, CDR2 SYDVKM. After removal of 11 bases from V and 0 bases from J, the junction contained 19 bases not matched to a gene. The CDR3 loop spans 18 amino acids.

This clone is medium-sized (0.01 to 0.1%) within its sample. The chain joins TRBV27 to TRBJ2-1, with 7 bases identical to TRBD2. There are 14 residues in the CDR3. Trimming at V came to 3 bases and at J to 6 bases, leaving 5 bases not matched to a gene. Germline lookup yields CDR1 MNHEY and CDR2 SMNVEV (reference sequence). The CDR3 is CASSLGAGTNEQFF. CDR3 in DNA: TGTGCCAGCAGTTTGGGAGCGGGGACCAATGAGCAGTTCTTC.

The chain couples TRBV19 to TRBJ2-7; TRBD1 aligns across 10 bases. V lost 3 bases to trimming and J lost 2 bases; unmatched junction nucleotides: 10. CDR3 size: 17 residues. The germline CDR1 and CDR2 sequences are LNHDA and SQIVND (reference sequence). Here the CDR3 reads CASSIRTTGGEAYEQYF. The CDR3 bases are TGTGCCAGTAGTATTCGCACGACAGGGGGCGAGGCCTACGAGCAGTACTTC.

The rearrangement joins TRBV10-3 to TRBJ2-1, with 8 nucleotides matching TRBD2. V lost 11 bases to trimming and J lost 2 bases; unmatched junction nucleotides: 11. The CDR3 contains 15 residues. Germline V gene sequence: CDR1 ENHRY, CDR2 SYGVKD. This chain's CDR3 is CASGASGGPYNEQFF. In DNA, the CDR3 is TGTGCCTCGGGCGCCTCGGGGGGGCCCTACAATGAGCAGTTCTTC.

The genes are TRBV2 and TRBJ2-7; D may be TRBD1 (6 bases). CDR3 size: 11 residues. Germline CDR1 SNHLY, CDR2 FYNNEI. Trimming took off 6 bases at V and 5 bases at J, with 8 bases between the two ends. CDR3 sequence reads: CASSQGNEQYF. The CDR3 region has the DNA TGTGCCAGCAGCCAGGGGAACGAGCAGTACTTC.

At least ten counts were recorded for this clone. The gene calls are TRBV2 and TRBJ2-1, with TRBD2 matching 8 bases. With V trimmed by 7 bases and J by 9 bases, 14 bases remained unmatched. From germline, CDR1 is SNHLY and CDR2 FYNNEI. The CDR3 spans 15 residues. This CDR3 reads CASTRREESYGEQFF. The CDR3 nucleotides read TGTGCCAGCACAAGGCGGGAGGAATCCTACGGTGAGCAGTTCTTC.

The CDR3 bases are TGTGCCAGCCTTAATTTGGCGGTAAGCAATCAGCCCCAGCATTTT. Its protein product is CASLNLAVSNQPQHF. This sequence joins TRBV6-5 and TRBJ1-5; D is undetermined. The CDR3 runs to 15 residues. Trimming removed 8 bases at V and 1 base at J, with 15 bases between. Germline-derived CDR1 and CDR2 are MNHEY and SVGAGI.

The rearrangement joins TRBV19 to TRBJ1-5; TRBD1 is a possible D gene (6 bases). The CDR3 is 14 residues long. V was trimmed by 6 bases and J by 0 bases, leaving 9 bases between them. The germline V gene encodes CDR1 LNHDA and CDR2 SQIVND (reference sequence). CDR3 coding DNA: TGTGCCAGTAGCTGGACAGATAGCAATCAGCCCCAGCATTTT. It encodes CASSWTDSNQPQHF.

The chain joins TRBV2 to TRBJ2-2; TRBD2 might be the D (5 bases). The CDR3 has 15 residues. Germline loops: CDR1 SNHLY, CDR2 FYNNEI. Trimming removed 9 bases at V and 0 bases at J, with 14 bases between. CDR3 region: CARTKTAANTGELFF. CDR3 DNA: TGTGCCAGGACTAAGACGGCTGCGAACACCGGGGAGCTGTTTTTT. The full variable domain, in which reference TRBV2 and TRBJ2-2 provide the parts outside the CDR3, is EPEVTQTPSHQVTQMGQEVILRCVPISNHLYFYWYRQILGQKVEFLVSFYNNEISEKSEIFDDQFSVERPDGSNFTLKIRSTKLEDSAMYFCARTKTAANTGELFFGEGSRLTVL.

The chain joins TRBV10-3 to TRBJ1-6; 9 bases are a match to TRBD1. Trimming cost V 8 bases and J 7 bases; bases outside gene matches: 3. The length of the CDR3 is 13 residues. Germline V gene sequence: CDR1 ENHRY, CDR2 SYGVKD. The CDR3 DNA is TGTGCCATCCAAGGACAGGGGAATTCACCCCTCCACTTT. It translates to CAIQGQGNSPLHF.